This T cell receptor beta chain was identified in a study of cytomegalovirus exposure and HLA in healthy donors. Notes on this clone: The antigen remains unidentified.

Amplification used 60 Vbeta primers and 13 Jbeta primers. Using immunoSEQ multiplex PCR, the repertoire was profiled, and TCRdb retains in-frame clones only, with some absent. The profile shows 200,000 to 250,000 clones, 75% to 85% of them singletons. Trimming left V 6 bases short and J 1 base short, with 12 bases between. CDR1 is SQVTM, CDR2 ANQGSEA, per germline. The CDR3 covers 13 residues. Study-level results: Analyzed later, most CMV-associated TCR beta chains appeared HLA-restricted. In vitro experiments confirmed that a few CMV-associated chains were specific for CMV antigens.

Material: PBMCs. The chain couples TRBV29-1 to TRBJ1-1; no clear D gene. This receptor was taken from a girl aged 5 to 17 in good health and CMV-seronegative. The CDR3 reads CSVAWSQNTEAFF. CDR3 sequence (DNA): TGCAGCGTCGCCTGGAGCCAGAACACTGAAGCTTTCTTT.